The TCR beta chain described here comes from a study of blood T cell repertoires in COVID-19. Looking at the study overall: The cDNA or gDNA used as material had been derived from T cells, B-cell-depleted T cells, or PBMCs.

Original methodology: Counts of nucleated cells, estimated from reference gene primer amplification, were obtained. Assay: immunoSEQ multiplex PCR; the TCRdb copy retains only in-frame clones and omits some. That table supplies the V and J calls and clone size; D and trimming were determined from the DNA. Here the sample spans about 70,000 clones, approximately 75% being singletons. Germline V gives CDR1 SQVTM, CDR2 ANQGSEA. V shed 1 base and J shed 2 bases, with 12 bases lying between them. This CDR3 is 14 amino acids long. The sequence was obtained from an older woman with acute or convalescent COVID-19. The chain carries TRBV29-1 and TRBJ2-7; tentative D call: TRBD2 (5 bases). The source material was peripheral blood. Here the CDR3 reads CSVEGGPGTYEQYF. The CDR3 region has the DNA TGCAGCGTTGAAGGGGGTCCGGGAACCTACGAGCAGTACTTC.